This TCR beta chain derives from a study of T cell repertoires in aging, cancer and after chemotherapy. The CDR3 runs 15 residues. Germline CDR1 is LNHDA and CDR2 is SQIVND (reference sequence). V lost 9 bases, J lost 4 bases, and 19 bases lay in between. Multiplex touch-down PCR with TRB-A/B primers amplified rearranged V-D-J TRB sequences. MiXCR, applied by TCRdb to the multiplex PCR reads, yields one record per CDR3 protein. The sample records thousands of distinct CDR3 sequences, about 24% being singletons. Peripheral blood genomic DNA, not sorted cells or RNA, was the template. Sample share makes this clonotype medium-sized (0.01 to 0.1%).

V is TRBV19 and J is TRBJ1-5, with D possibly being TRBD1 (5 bases). This receptor was identified in a human donor in good health. The specimen sequenced was blood. The CDR3 DNA reads TGTGCCAGCACTCAGGGAATTGGTTGGAATCAGCCCCAGCATTTT. It codes for CASTQGIGWNQPQHF.